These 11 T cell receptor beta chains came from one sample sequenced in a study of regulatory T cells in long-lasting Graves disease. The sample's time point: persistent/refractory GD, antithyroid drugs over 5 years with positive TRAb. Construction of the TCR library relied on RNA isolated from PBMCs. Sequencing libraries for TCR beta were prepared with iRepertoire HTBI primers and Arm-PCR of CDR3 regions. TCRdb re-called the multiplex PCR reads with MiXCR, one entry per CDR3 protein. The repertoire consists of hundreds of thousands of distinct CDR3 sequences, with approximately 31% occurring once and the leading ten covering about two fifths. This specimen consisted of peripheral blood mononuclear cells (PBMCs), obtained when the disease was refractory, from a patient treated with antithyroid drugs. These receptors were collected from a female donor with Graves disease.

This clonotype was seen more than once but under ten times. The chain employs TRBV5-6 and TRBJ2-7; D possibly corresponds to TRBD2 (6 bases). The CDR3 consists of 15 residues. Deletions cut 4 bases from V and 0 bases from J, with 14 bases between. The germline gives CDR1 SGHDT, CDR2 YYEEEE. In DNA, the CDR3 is TGTGCCAGCAGCCCTTTAGCGGCCTACTCCTACGAGCAGTACTTC. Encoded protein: CASSPLAAYSYEQYF.

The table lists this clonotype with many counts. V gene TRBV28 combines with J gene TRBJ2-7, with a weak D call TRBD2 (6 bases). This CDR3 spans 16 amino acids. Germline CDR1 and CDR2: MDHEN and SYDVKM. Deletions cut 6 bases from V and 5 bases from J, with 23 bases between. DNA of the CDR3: TGTGCCAGCAGCCGCCCCTTACCGGGAGCTGTGGACGAGCAGTACTTC. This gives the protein CASSRPLPGAVDEQYF.

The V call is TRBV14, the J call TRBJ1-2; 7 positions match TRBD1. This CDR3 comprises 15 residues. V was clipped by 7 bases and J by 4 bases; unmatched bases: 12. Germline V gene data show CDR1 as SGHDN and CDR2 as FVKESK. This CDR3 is CASTPRRGQGYGYTF. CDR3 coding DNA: TGTGCCAGCACCCCAAGAAGGGGGCAGGGCTATGGCTACACCTTC.

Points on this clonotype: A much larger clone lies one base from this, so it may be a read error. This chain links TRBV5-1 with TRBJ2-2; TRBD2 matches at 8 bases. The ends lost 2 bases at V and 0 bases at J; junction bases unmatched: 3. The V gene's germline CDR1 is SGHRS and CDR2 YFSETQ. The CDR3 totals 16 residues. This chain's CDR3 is CASSFVLAANTGELFF. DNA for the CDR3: TGCGCCAGCAGCTTTGTACTAGCGGCGAACACCGGGGAGCTGTTTTTT.

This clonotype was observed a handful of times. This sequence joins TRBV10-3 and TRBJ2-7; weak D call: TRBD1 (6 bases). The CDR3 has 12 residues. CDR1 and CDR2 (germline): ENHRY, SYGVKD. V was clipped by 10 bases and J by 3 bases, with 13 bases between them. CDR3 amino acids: CATTDRNYEQYF. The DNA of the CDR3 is TGTGCCACGACTGACAGGAACTACGAGCAGTACTTC.

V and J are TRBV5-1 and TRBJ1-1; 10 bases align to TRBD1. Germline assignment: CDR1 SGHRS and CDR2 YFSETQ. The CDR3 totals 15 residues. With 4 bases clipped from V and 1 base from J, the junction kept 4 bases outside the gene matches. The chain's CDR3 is CASSVDRGRNTEAFF. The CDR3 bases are TGCGCCAGCAGCGTCGACAGGGGGCGGAACACTGAAGCTTTCTTT.

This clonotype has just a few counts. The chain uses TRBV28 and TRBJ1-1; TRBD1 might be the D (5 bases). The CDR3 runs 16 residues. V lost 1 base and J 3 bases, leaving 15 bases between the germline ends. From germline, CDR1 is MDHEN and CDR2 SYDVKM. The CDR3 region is CASSLLRGVSDTEAFF. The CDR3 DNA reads TGTGCCAGCAGTTTATTACGGGGGGTTTCGGACACTGAAGCTTTCTTT.

DNA for the CDR3: TGTGCCAGCAGCGGGACTAGCGGGATTGGCCCGAACACCGGGGAGCTGTTTTTT. Translation gives CASSGTSGIGPNTGELFF. J is TRBJ2-2 and V is TRBV7-6; 13 bases line up with TRBD2. Trimming at V came to 5 bases and at J to 0 bases, leaving 6 bases not matched to a gene. This CDR3 contains 18 residues. Germline CDR1 is SGHVS and CDR2 is FNYEAQ.

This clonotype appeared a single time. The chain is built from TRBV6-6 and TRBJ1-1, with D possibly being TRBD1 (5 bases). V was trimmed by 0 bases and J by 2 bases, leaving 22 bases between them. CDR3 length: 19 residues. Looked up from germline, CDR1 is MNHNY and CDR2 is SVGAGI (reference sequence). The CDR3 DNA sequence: TGTGCCAGCAGTTACTCGAGTCTCTCTGGAGCAGGACATAACACTGAAGCTTTCTTT. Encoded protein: CASSYSSLSGAGHNTEAFF.

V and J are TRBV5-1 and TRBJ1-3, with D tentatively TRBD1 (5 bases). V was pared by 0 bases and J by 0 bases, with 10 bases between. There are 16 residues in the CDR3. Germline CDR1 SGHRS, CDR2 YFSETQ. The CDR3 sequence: CASSLATTASGNTIYF. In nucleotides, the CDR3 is TGCGCCAGCAGCTTGGCCACGACAGCCTCTGGAAACACCATATATTTT.

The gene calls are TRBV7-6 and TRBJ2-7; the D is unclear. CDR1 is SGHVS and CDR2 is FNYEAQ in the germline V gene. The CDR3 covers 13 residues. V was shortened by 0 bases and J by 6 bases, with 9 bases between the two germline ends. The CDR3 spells CASSLADKFEQYF. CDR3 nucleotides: TGTGCCAGCAGCTTAGCCGACAAATTCGAGCAGTACTTC. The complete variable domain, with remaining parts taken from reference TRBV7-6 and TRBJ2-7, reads GAGVSQSPRYKVTKRGQDVALRCDPISGHVSLYWYRQALGQGPEFLTYFNYEAQQDKSGLPNDRFSAERPEGSISTLTIQRTEQRDSAMYRCASSLADKFEQYFGPGTRLTVT.